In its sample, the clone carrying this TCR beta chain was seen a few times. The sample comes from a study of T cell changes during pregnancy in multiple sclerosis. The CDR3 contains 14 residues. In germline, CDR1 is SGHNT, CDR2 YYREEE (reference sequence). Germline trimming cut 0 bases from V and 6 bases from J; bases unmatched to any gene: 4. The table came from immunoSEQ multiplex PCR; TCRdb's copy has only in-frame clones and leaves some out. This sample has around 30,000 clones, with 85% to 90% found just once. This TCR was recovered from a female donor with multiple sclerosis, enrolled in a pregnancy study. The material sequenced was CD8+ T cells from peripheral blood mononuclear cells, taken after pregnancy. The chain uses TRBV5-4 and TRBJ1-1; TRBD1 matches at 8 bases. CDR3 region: CASSLGQGTSEAFF. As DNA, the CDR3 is TGTGCCAGCAGCTTGGGACAGGGGACGTCTGAAGCTTTCTTT.